The 14 T cell receptor beta chains in this list originate from one sample, sequenced in a study of cytomegalovirus exposure and HLA in healthy donors. PCR used 60 Vbeta primers and 13 Jbeta primers. Sequencing was performed with immunoSEQ multiplex PCR; in TCRdb, only in-frame clones are kept and a portion is missing. The table shows about 120,000 clones, with over 60% occurring only once. The source material was PBMCs. The receptor source for this set is a man aged 35-49 years in good health and CMV-seropositive.

V usage is TRBV18 and J usage is TRBJ2-1; TRBD2 matches 14 bases. The CDR3 spans 19 residues. Per germline, CDR1 KGHSH and CDR2 LQKENI. The trim removed 5 bases at V and 3 bases at J, leaving 12 bases unmatched. In DNA form, the CDR3 reads TGTGCCAGCTCAAGACTAGCGGGGGGGTTCGTTGGTGTCTACAATGAGCAGTTCTTC. It encodes CASSRLAGGFVGVYNEQFF. Supplemented by reference TRBV18 and TRBJ2-1, the full variable domain reads NAGVMQNPRHLVRRRGQEARLRCSPMKGHSHVYWYRQLPEEGLKFMVYLQKENIIDESGMPKERFSAEFPKEGPSILRIQQVVRGDSAAYFCASSRLAGGFVGVYNEQFFGPGTRLTVL.

The J gene is TRBJ2-7, the V gene TRBV28; D possibly corresponds to TRBD2 (6 bases). Germline lookup yields CDR1 MDHEN and CDR2 SYDVKM. CDR3 length: 12 residues. Trimming stripped 8 bases from V and 6 bases from J, with 14 bases between. In DNA, the CDR3 is TGTGCCAGCTCCACGGGGGTACCCGAGCAGTACTTC. The encoded protein is CASSTGVPEQYF.

This chain joins TRBV19 and TRBJ1-5; 11 bases are shared with TRBD1. V dropped 2 bases and J dropped 7; count of bases not matched to a gene: 10. The germline V gene has CDR1 LNHDA and CDR2 SQIVND (reference sequence). This CDR3 has 17 residues. CDR3 amino acids: CASSIRRGQGARQPQHF. The CDR3 region has the DNA TGTGCCAGTAGTATACGCCGCGGACAGGGGGCGCGACAGCCCCAGCATTTT.

The V gene is TRBV7-8, the J gene TRBJ2-7, with 10 bases that match TRBD1. The V gene's germline CDR1 is SGHVS and CDR2 FQNEAQ. Unmatched junction bases numbered 10, after V lost 6 bases and J lost 5 bases. CDR3 length: 15 residues. CDR3 region: CASSFRRDRGHEQYF. CDR3 nucleotides: TGTGCCAGCAGTTTTCGCCGGGACAGGGGACACGAGCAGTACTTC. Variable domain in full (rest from reference TRBV7-8 and TRBJ2-7): GAGVSQSPRYKVAKRGQDVALRCDPISGHVSLFWYQQALGQGPEFLTYFQNEAQLDKSGLPSDRFFAERPEGSVSTLKIQRTQQEDSAVYLCASSFRRDRGHEQYFGPGTRLTVT.

The chain couples TRBV19 to TRBJ1-5; D not certain. The CDR3 has 16 amino acids. Germline lookup yields CDR1 LNHDA and CDR2 SQIVND (reference sequence). The V end lost 4 bases, the J end lost 7 bases, and 20 bases lay between the germline ends. CDR3 sequence (DNA): TGTGCCAGTAGTACCCTGGCGGAGGGAGTATTCCAGCCCCAGCATTTT. Its protein is CASSTLAEGVFQPQHF.

V gene TRBV19 combines with J gene TRBJ1-2, with D perhaps TRBD1 (5 bases). V lost 8 bases and J 4 bases, leaving 14 bases between the germline ends. Germline lookup yields CDR1 LNHDA and CDR2 SQIVND (reference sequence). There are 13 residues in the CDR3. CDR3 sequence reads: CASSIKGVYGYTF. Written as DNA, the CDR3 is TGTGCCAGTTCTATAAAAGGGGTCTATGGCTACACCTTC.

The chain has TRBV7-2 and TRBJ2-7; the match to TRBD2 covers 8 bases. The CDR3 is 15 amino acids. Germline lookup yields CDR1 SGHTA and CDR2 FQGNSA. Losses at the gene ends were 5 bases for V and 3 bases for J; bases not matched to a gene: 9. CDR3 protein: CASSTGTSTLYEQYF. CDR3 in DNA: TGTGCCAGCAGCACCGGGACTAGTACCCTCTACGAGCAGTACTTC. The whole variable domain, filled in from reference TRBV7-2 and TRBJ2-7, reads GAGVSQSPSNKVTEKGKDVELRCDPISGHTALYWYRQSLGQGLEFLIYFQGNSAPDKSGLPSDRFSAERTGGSVSTLTIQRTQQEDSAVYLCASSTGTSTLYEQYFGPGTRLTVT.

The V gene is TRBV9, the J gene TRBJ2-3; no reliable D call. Germline CDR1 and CDR2: SGDLS and YYNGEE. V was pared by 2 bases and J by 6 bases, with 13 bases between. The CDR3 extends over 14 amino acids. The CDR3 region is CASSVRSEPDTQYF. The CDR3 DNA is TGTGCCAGCAGCGTTCGCTCGGAGCCCGATACGCAGTATTTT.

The chain couples TRBV11-3 to TRBJ1-1, with 12 bases matching TRBD1. This CDR3 contains 14 residues. After removal of 2 bases from V and 9 bases from J, the junction contained 4 bases not matched to a gene. Germline V gives CDR1 SGHNT, CDR2 YENEEA. The CDR3 DNA sequence: TGTGCCAGCAGCTTATCGGGGACAGGGGGCAAAGCTTTCTTT. It encodes CASSLSGTGGKAFF. Based on the CDR3 plus reference TRBV11-3 and TRBJ1-1, the full variable domain is EAGVVQSPRYKIIEKKQPVAFWCNPISGHNTLYWYLQNLGQGPELLIRYENEEAVDDSQLPKDRFSAERLKGVDSTLKIQPAELGDSAVYLCASSLSGTGGKAFFGQGTRLTVV.

This clone was detected a few times. The chain joins TRBV6-6 to TRBJ2-7, with a weak D call TRBD2 (6 bases). CDR3 length equals 15 residues. V shed 0 bases and J shed 2 bases, with 11 bases lying between them. Germline-derived CDR1 and CDR2 are MNHNY and SVGAGI (reference sequence). The CDR3 spells CASSYSAGGAYEQYF. In DNA, the CDR3 is TGTGCCAGCAGTTACTCAGCGGGCGGGGCCTACGAGCAGTACTTC.

This chain joins TRBV9 and TRBJ1-6; 7 bases fit TRBD1. The CDR3 has 17 amino acids. CDR1 and CDR2 from the germline V gene are SGDLS and YYNGEE. V lost 3 bases to trimming and J lost 0 bases; unmatched junction nucleotides: 6. The CDR3 DNA is TGTGCCAGCAGCGGACAGGGACCTAGCTCCTATAATTCACCCCTCCACTTT. Its protein is CASSGQGPSSYNSPLHF.

The rearrangement uses TRBV5-6 and TRBJ2-2; 11 nucleotides match TRBD2. The CDR3 is made up of 17 amino acids. Germline V gene sequence: CDR1 SGHDT, CDR2 YYEEEE. Trimming took 2 bases from V and 4 from J; bases not matched to a gene: 7. In DNA, the CDR3 is TGTGCCAGCAGCTTACCGGGACTAGCGGTGGGCACCGGGGAGCTGTTTTTT. Amino acid sequence: CASSLPGLAVGTGELFF.

The chain employs TRBV5-6 and TRBJ2-7; 9 bases fit TRBD1. CDR1 and CDR2 from the germline V gene are SGHDT and YYEEEE. This CDR3 spans 16 amino acids. Trimming removed 4 bases from V and 2 bases from J; junction bases left unmatched: 10. CDR3 residues: CASSDRDRVVAYEQYF. The CDR3, as DNA: TGTGCCAGCAGCGACCGGGACAGGGTAGTGGCCTACGAGCAGTACTTC.

The V gene is TRBV4-1, the J gene TRBJ2-2, with TRBD2 as a possible D gene (5 bases). Germline CDR1 and CDR2: MGHRA and YSYEKL. The CDR3 has 17 residues. With 1 base removed from V and 3 bases from J, the gap between germline ends came to 15 bases. CDR3 in amino acids: CASSQGVNPRDTGELFF. The CDR3 DNA sequence: TGCGCCAGCAGCCAAGGTGTAAATCCGCGGGACACCGGGGAGCTGTTTTTT.